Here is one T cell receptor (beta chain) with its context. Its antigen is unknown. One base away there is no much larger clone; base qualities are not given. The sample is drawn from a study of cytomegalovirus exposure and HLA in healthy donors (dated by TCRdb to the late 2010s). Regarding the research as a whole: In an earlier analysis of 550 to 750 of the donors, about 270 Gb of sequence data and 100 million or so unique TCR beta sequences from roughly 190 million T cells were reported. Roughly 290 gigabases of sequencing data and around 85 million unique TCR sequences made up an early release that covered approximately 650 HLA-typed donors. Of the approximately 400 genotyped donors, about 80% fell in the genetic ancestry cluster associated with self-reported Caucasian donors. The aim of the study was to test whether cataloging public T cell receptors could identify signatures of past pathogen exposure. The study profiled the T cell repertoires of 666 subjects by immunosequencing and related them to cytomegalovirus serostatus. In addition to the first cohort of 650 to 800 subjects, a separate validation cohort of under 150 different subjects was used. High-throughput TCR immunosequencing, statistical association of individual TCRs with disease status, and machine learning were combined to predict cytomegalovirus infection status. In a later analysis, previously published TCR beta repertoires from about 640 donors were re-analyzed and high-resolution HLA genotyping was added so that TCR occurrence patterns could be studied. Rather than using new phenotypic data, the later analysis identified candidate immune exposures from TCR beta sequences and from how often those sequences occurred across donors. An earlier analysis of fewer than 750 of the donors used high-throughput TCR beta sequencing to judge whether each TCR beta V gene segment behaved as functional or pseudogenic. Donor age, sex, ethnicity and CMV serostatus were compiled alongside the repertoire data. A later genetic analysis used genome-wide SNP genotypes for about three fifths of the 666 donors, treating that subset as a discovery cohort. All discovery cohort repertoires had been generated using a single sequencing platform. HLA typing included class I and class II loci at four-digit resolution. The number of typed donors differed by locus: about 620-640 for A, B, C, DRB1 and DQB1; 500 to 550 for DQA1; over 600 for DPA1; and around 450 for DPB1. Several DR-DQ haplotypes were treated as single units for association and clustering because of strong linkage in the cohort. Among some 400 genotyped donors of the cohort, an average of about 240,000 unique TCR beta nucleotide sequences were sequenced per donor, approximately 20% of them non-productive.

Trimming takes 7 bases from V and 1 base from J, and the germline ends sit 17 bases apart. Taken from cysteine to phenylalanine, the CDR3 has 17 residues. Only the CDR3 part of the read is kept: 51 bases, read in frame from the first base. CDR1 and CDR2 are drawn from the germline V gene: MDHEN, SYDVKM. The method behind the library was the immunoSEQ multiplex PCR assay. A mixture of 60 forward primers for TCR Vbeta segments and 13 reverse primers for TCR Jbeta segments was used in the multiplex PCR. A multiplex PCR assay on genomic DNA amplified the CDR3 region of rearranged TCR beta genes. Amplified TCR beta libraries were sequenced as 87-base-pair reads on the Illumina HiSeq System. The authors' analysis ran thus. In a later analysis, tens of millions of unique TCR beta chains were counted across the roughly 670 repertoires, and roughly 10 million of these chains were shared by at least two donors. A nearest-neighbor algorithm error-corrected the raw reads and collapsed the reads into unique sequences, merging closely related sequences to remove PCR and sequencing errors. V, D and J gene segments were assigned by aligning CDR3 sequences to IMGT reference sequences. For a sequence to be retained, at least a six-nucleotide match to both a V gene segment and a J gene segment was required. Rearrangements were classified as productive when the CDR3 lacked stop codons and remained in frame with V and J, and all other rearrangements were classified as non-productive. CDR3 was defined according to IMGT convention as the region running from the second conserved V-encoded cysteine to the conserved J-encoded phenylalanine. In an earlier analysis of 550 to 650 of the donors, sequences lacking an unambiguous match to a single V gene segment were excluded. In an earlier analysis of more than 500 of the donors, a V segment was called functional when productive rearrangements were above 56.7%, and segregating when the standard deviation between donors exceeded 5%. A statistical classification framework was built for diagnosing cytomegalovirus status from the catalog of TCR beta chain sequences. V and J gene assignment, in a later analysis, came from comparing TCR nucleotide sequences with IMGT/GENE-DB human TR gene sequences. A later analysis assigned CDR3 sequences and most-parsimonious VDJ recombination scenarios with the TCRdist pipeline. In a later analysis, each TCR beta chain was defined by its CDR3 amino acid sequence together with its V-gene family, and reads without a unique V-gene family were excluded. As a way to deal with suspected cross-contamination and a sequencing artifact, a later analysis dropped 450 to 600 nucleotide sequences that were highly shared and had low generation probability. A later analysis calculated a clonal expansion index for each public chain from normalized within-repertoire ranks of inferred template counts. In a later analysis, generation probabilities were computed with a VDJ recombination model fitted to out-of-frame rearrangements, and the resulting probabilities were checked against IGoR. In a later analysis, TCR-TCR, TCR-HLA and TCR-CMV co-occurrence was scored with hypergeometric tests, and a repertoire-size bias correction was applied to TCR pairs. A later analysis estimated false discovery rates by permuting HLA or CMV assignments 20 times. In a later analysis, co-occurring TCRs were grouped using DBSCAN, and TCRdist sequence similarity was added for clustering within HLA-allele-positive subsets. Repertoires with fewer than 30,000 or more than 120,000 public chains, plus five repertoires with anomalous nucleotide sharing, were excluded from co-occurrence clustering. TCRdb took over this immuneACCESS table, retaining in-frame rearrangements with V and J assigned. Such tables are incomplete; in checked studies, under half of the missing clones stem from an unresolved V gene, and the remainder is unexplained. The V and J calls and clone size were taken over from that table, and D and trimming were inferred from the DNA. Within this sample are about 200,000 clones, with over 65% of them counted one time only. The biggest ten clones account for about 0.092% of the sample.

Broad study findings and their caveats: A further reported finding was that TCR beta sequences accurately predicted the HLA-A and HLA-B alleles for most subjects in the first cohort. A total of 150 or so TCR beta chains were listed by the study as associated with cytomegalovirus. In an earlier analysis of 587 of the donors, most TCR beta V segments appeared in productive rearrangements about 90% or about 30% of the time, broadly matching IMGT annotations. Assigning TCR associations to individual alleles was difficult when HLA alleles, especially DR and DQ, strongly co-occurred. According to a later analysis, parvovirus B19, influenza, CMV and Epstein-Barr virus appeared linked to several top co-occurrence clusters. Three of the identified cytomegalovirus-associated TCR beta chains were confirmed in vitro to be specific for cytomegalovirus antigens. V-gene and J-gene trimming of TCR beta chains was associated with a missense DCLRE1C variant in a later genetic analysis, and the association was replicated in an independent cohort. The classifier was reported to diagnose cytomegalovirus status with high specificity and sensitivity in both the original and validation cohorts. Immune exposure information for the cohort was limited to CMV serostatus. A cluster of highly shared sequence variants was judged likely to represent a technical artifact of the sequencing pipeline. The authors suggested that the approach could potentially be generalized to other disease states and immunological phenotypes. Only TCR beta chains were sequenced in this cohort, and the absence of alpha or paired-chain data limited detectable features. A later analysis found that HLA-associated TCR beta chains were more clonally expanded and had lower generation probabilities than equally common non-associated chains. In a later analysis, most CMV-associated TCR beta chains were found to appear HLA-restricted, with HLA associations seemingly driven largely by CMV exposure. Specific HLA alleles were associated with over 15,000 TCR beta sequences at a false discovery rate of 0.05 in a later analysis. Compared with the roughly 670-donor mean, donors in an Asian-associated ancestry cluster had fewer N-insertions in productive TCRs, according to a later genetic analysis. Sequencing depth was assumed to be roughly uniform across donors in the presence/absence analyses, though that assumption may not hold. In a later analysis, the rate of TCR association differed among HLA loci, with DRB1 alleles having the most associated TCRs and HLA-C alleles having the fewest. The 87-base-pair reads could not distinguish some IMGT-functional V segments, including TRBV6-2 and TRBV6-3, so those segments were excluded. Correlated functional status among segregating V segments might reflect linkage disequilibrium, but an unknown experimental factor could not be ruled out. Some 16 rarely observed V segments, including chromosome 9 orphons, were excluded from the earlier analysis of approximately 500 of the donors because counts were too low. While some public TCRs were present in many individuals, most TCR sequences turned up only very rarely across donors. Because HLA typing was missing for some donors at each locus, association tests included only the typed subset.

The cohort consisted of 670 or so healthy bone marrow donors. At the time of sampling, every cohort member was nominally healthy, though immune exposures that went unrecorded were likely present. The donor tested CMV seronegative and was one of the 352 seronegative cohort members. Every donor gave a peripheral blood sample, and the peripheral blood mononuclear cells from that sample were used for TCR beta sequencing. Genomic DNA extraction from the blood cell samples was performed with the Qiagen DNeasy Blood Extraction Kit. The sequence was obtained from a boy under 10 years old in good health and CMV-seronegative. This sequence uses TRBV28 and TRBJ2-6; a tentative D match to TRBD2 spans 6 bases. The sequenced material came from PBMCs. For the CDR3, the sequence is CASTPGSGSSGANVLTF. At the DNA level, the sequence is TGTGCCAGCACCCCAGGAAGCGGGTCTTCTGGGGCCAACGTCCTGACTTTC.